This is a list of T cell receptor beta chains from one sample in a study of shared clonotypes between healthy human individuals. Assay used: immunoSEQ multiplex PCR; TCRdb lists only in-frame clones, some missing. Of nearly 1,000,000 clones listed, around three quarters are singletons. Sequencing was done on a sample of memory CD4+ T cells sorted from blood. Receptor source: a man between 18 and 35 years old in good health. Each CDR3 is given with its conserved first and last residue. Clone size appears in some rows only: once, few, many, or a class for an expanded clone.

j_gene: TRBJ2-5; abundance: .; len: 14; v_gene: TRBV5-4; CDR3aa: CASSLIGTMETQYF
j_gene: TRBJ1-1; abundance: .; len: 12; v_gene: TRBV5-8; CDR3aa: CASSFFFAEAFF
j_gene: TRBJ1-1; abundance: .; len: 16; v_gene: TRBV6-1; CDR3aa: CASSAGTGEFVAEAFF
j_gene: TRBJ2-3; abundance: .; len: 16; v_gene: TRBV9; CDR3aa: CASSVGRRGITDTQYF
j_gene: TRBJ2-3; abundance: .; len: 15; v_gene: TRBV10-3; CDR3aa: CAISEGQGSTDTQYF
j_gene: TRBJ2-1; abundance: .; len: 13; v_gene: TRBV5-6; CDR3aa: CASSPSSSHEQFF
j_gene: TRBJ1-2; abundance: .; len: 13; v_gene: TRBV19; CDR3aa: CASSNVGATGYTF
j_gene: TRBJ1-5; abundance: once; len: 13; v_gene: TRBV7-9; CDR3aa: CASSLGGDQPQHF
j_gene: TRBJ1-2; abundance: few; len: 16; v_gene: TRBV7-8; CDR3aa: CASSLDSPKQNYGYTF
j_gene: TRBJ1-4; abundance: .; len: 17; v_gene: TRBV25-1; CDR3aa: CASSEYVRDRTNEKLFF
j_gene: TRBJ2-2; abundance: .; len: 16; v_gene: TRBV4-1; CDR3aa: CASSRTSGGNTGELFF
j_gene: TRBJ1-5; abundance: .; len: 11; v_gene: TRBV28; CDR3aa: CASSRGQPQHF
j_gene: TRBJ2-1; abundance: .; len: 14; v_gene: TRBV11-3; CDR3aa: CASSSDGLANEQFF
j_gene: TRBJ2-4; abundance: .; len: 14; v_gene: TRBV5-4; CDR3aa: CASSLRGGSDIQYF
j_gene: TRBJ1-2; abundance: .; len: 16; v_gene: TRBV5-1; CDR3aa: CASSLNPRTGDLSYTF
j_gene: TRBJ1-1; abundance: .; len: 16; v_gene: TRBV5-6; CDR3aa: CASSLGQGAMNTEAFF
j_gene: TRBJ2-2; abundance: .; len: 15; v_gene: TRBV6-1; CDR3aa: CASSELQTNTGELFF
j_gene: TRBJ1-5; abundance: once; len: 14; v_gene: TRBV28; CDR3aa: CASSLWGGEQPQHF
j_gene: TRBJ1-4; abundance: .; len: 16; v_gene: TRBV5-4; CDR3aa: CASSLDGSTTNEKLFF
j_gene: TRBJ2-3; abundance: once; len: 14; v_gene: TRBV6-1; CDR3aa: CASSNRAGADTQYF